One and the same sample provided the 32 T cell receptor beta chains below, sequenced in a study. MiXCR was run by TCRdb on the 5' RACE reads, yielding one entry per CDR3 protein. The sample records about 11,000 distinct CDR3 sequences, around 52% being singletons. Sequencing was carried out using tumor-infiltrating naive CD4+ T cells sorted from the breast tumor. This sample's subset: naive CD4+ T cells, CD4+CD45RA+CD25-. The receptors shown here come from a female donor with breast cancer.

The chain recombines TRBV5-5 with TRBJ1-2; possibly TRBD1 for D (5 bases). The CDR3 spans 14 residues. Germline loops: CDR1 SGHKS, CDR2 YYEKEE (reference sequence). V was clipped by 6 bases and J by 2 bases, with 14 bases between them. CDR3 sequence (DNA): TGTGCCAGCACCCCTACCCGACAGAACTATGGCTACACCTTC. Residues: CASTPTRQNYGYTF.

In the case of this clonotype: This may be a read error, as it is one base from a much larger clone. The V and J genes are TRBV11-1 and TRBJ2-7, with a tentative D call TRBD2 (6 bases). This CDR3 region has 13 residues. Between the trimmed V and J ends, which lost 4 bases and 11 bases, there was a span of 18 bases. The germline V gene encodes CDR1 SGHAT and CDR2 FQDESV (reference sequence). The CDR3 here is CASSYRRGWEEYV. Here the CDR3 DNA reads TGTGCCAGCAGCTATCGACGGGGCTGGGAGGAGTACGTC.

This clonotype occurred once. The chain carries TRBV27 and TRBJ1-1; possibly TRBD1 for D (5 bases). V was shortened by 4 bases and J by 1 base, with 16 bases between the two germline ends. CDR3 length equals 16 residues. CDR1 MNHEY and CDR2 SMNVEV come from the germline V gene (reference sequence). Written as DNA, the CDR3 is TGTGCCAGCAGTTGGGGCTTAGGTCTCGGGAACACTGAAGCTTTCTTT. Translation: CASSWGLGLGNTEAFF.

This clonotype was observed a handful of times. The DNA for the CDR3 is TGTGCCAGCAGCTTGTCAGACGTTGGTCTTCGTAATGAGCAGTTCTTC. Its translation is CASSLSDVGLRNEQFF. V is TRBV5-6 and J is TRBJ2-1; D ambiguous. Trimming cost V 1 base and J 7 bases, with 18 bases left between them. CDR3 size: 16 residues. Germline lookup yields CDR1 SGHDT and CDR2 YYEEEE.

For this clonotype: Given the absence of the conserved phenylalanine or tryptophan at the CDR3 end, a read error is likely. The V and J genes are TRBV12-3 or TRBV12-4 and TRBJ1-5, with a weak D call TRBD1 (6 bases). V was trimmed by 7 bases and J by 10 bases, leaving 14 bases between them. This CDR3 contains 12 residues. In nucleotides, the CDR3 is TGTGCCAGCACCATCACAGGGAACCCCCAGCATCTT. Its translation is CASTITGNPQHL.

This clonotype was counted between two and nine times. J is TRBJ2-7 and V is TRBV28; the D is unclear. Per germline, CDR1 MDHEN and CDR2 SYDVKM. V lost 4 bases and J 6 bases, leaving 7 bases between the germline ends. The CDR3 length is 11 residues. The CDR3 protein is CASSSILEQYF. The CDR3 DNA reads as TGTGCCAGCAGTTCAATCCTCGAGCAGTACTTC.

V is TRBV11-1 and J is TRBJ1-1; D gene ambiguous. V was pared by 8 bases and J by 3 bases, with 7 bases between. The length of the CDR3 is 11 residues. Germline assignment: CDR1 SGHAT and CDR2 FQDESV (reference sequence). CDR3 sequence reads: CASRMDTEAFF. CDR3 bases: TGTGCCAGCCGTATGGACACTGAAGCTTTCTTT.

This clonotype came up a few times. CDR3 DNA: TGCAGTGCCGAAACTACTCAAGACAGAGAGACCCAGTACTTC. This translates into CSAETTQDRETQYF. V gene TRBV20-1 combines with J gene TRBJ2-5; D is possibly TRBD1 (5 bases). This CDR3 region has 14 residues. Germline lookup yields CDR1 DFQATT and CDR2 SNEGSKA (reference sequence). Trimming cost V 6 bases and J 4 bases, with 18 bases left between them.

This clonotype occurred a few times. This chain connects TRBV18 to TRBJ2-2; D not certain. The CDR3 runs to 13 residues. From germline, CDR1 is KGHSH and CDR2 LQKENI. Between the trimmed V and J ends, which lost 3 bases and 2 bases, there was a span of 4 bases. The CDR3, as DNA: TGTGCCAGCTCACCTGCCAACACCGGGGAGCTGTTTTTT. Its translation is CASSPANTGELFF.

By share, this clonotype ranks as medium-sized (0.01 to 0.1%). The V call is TRBV20-1, the J call TRBJ1-4; D might be TRBD1 (6 bases). V was trimmed by 1 base and J by 13 bases, leaving 22 bases between them. The CDR3 runs 15 residues. Germline lookup yields CDR1 DFQATT and CDR2 SNEGSKA (reference sequence). CDR3 bases: TGCAGTGCTAGAGCCACTACCCAGGGGAGAGGAACACTGTTTTTT. Translating it yields CSARATTQGRGTLFF.

The chain recombines TRBV5-1 with TRBJ2-1; 9 nucleotides agree with TRBD1. Unmatched junction bases numbered 15, after V lost 6 bases and J lost 8 bases. Per the germline V gene, CDR1 is SGHRS and CDR2 is YFSETQ. This CDR3 comprises 16 residues. CDR3 protein: CASNFSVGQGVDEQFF. CDR3 nucleotide sequence: TGCGCCAGCAACTTTAGCGTGGGACAGGGTGTTGATGAGCAGTTCTTC. The full variable domain, in which reference TRBV5-1 and TRBJ2-1 provide the parts outside the CDR3, is KAGVTQTPRYLIKTRGQQVTLSCSPISGHRSVSWYQQTPGQGLQFLFEYFSETQRNKGNFPGRFSGRQFSNSRSEMNVSTLELGDSALYLCASNFSVGQGVDEQFFGPGTRLTVL.

The V gene is TRBV7-8, the J gene TRBJ2-2; D is perhaps TRBD2 (6 bases). The ends were cut back, 8 bases at V and 5 bases at J, with 15 bases in the middle. The CDR3 loop spans 14 amino acids. Germline V gene lookup returns CDR1 SGHVS and CDR2 FQNEAQ. The CDR3 here is CASETGVRTGELFF. CDR3 DNA sequence: TGTGCCAGCGAGACGGGGGTGAGGACCGGGGAGCTGTTTTTT.

This clonotype was observed a handful of times. This chain links TRBV29-1 with TRBJ2-1; TRBD1 or TRBD2 may be the D gene (5 bases each). Germline CDR1 and CDR2: SQVTM and ANQGSEA. The V end was cut by 7 bases, the J end by 9 bases, with 22 bases between. The CDR3 has 14 amino acids. CDR3 DNA: TGCAGCGCTTCCCATGGGACGAAGGGTGGTGAGCAGTTCTTC. Protein: CSASHGTKGGEQFF.

The chain carries TRBV9 and TRBJ1-1; D is unresolved. CDR1 and CDR2 (germline): SGDLS, YYNGEE. This CDR3 spans 13 amino acids. The V and J ends lost 0 bases and 2 bases respectively, with 5 bases between them. The DNA for the CDR3 is TGTGCCAGCAGCGTAGCACATAACACTGAAGCTTTCTTT. This encodes CASSVAHNTEAFF.

In its sample, this clonotype was seen a few times. The CDR3 nucleotides read TGTGCCTGGAGTTTGTCAGATCAGCCCCAGCATTTT. Protein: CAWSLSDQPQHF. The chain links TRBV30 to TRBJ1-5; D not certain. Trimming took 2 bases from V and 5 from J, leaving 7 bases between them. This CDR3 is built from 12 residues. CDR1 and CDR2 (germline): GTSNPN, SVGIG (reference sequence).

The genes are TRBV20-1 and TRBJ2-7; 9 positions agree with TRBD1. The CDR3 loop spans 13 amino acids. Germline assignment: CDR1 DFQATT and CDR2 SNEGSKA (reference sequence). The CDR3 DNA reads as TGCAGGATACAGGGGGCCTACACCTACGAGCAGTACTTC. It is translated as CRIQGAYTYEQYF.

In its sample, this clonotype was seen a few times. This chain joins TRBV7-2 and TRBJ1-1; D might be TRBD1 (6 bases). Deletions cut 5 bases from V and 4 bases from J, with 17 bases between. The CDR3 is made up of 15 amino acids. The germline V gene encodes CDR1 SGHTA and CDR2 FQGNSA. The CDR3: CASSGPGTSGTEAFF. CDR3 DNA: TGTGCCAGCAGCGGACCGGGGACATCGGGCACTGAAGCTTTCTTT.

This clonotype was seen a handful of times. V is TRBV20-1 and J is TRBJ1-5, with 9 bases fitting TRBD1. Per germline, CDR1 DFQATT and CDR2 SNEGSKA (reference sequence). The CDR3 sequence is 14 residues long. Unmatched junction bases numbered 2, after V lost 3 bases and J lost 2 bases. CDR3 nucleotides: TGCAGTGCTAGCGGGGACAGGGGCAATCAGCCCCAGCATTTT. Protein sequence: CSASGDRGNQPQHF.

This clonotype has just one count. This chain connects TRBV6-2 or TRBV6-3 to TRBJ2-5; maybe TRBD1 (5 bases). CDR3 length: 14 residues. The ends were cut back, 6 bases at V and 4 bases at J, with 15 bases in the middle. Looked up from germline, CDR1 is MNHEY and CDR2 is SVGEGT. As DNA, the CDR3 is TGTGCCAGCAGGGACATAATACACGGAGAGACCCAGTACTTC. It specifies CASRDIIHGETQYF.

This clonotype was detected only a few times. V usage is TRBV12-3 or TRBV12-4 and J usage is TRBJ2-5; TRBD2 matches at 8 bases. CDR3 length equals 14 residues. After removal of 3 bases from V and 3 bases from J, the junction contained 3 bases not matched to a gene. CDR3 protein: CASSFRAGEETQYF. DNA of the CDR3: TGTGCCAGCAGTTTTAGAGCGGGAGAAGAGACCCAGTACTTC.

The sample holds a few counts of this clonotype. A read error may account for a junction end that differs from germline. The chain recombines TRBV4-2 with TRBJ1-2; possible D gene TRBD1, 5 bases. The CDR3 loop spans 12 amino acids. Germline V gene sequence: CDR1 LGHNA, CDR2 YNFKEQ. CDR3 DNA sequence: TGTGCCAGCAGCGGGGGGGACTATGGCCACACCTTC. Translation: CASSGGDYGHTF.

J is TRBJ1-2 and V is TRBV12-3 or TRBV12-4; tentatively, D is TRBD1 (5 bases). V gave up 3 bases and J gave up 5 bases, with 10 bases separating them. The CDR3 has 13 residues. CDR3 loop: CASSFRVKYGYTF. CDR3 nucleotide sequence: TGTGCCAGCAGTTTCAGGGTAAAGTATGGCTACACCTTC.

V is TRBV5-1 and J is TRBJ2-1, with a weak D call TRBD2 (6 bases). CDR1 and CDR2 (germline): SGHRS, YFSETQ. Trimming removed 0 bases at V and 5 bases at J, with 15 bases between. This CDR3 is 16 amino acids long. Here the CDR3 reads CASSLAGRSGDNEQFF. The CDR3 DNA follows: TGCGCCAGCAGCTTGGCCGGTCGGTCGGGGGACAATGAGCAGTTCTTC.

This clonotype was counted only a few times. The chain is built from TRBV11-2 and TRBJ1-5; D is undetermined. Trimming pared 5 bases from V and 3 bases from J, leaving 8 bases between. CDR1 is SGHAT, CDR2 FQNNGV, per germline. This CDR3 is built from 13 residues. This CDR3 is CASSDGINQPQHF. As DNA, the CDR3 is TGTGCCAGCAGCGACGGAATCAATCAGCCCCAGCATTTT.

This clonotype was detected only a few times. The chain employs TRBV12-3 or TRBV12-4 and TRBJ2-5, with D tentatively TRBD1 or TRBD2 (5 bases each). Trimming removed 3 bases from V and 2 bases from J, with 16 bases in between. The CDR3 runs to 16 residues. The CDR3 DNA is TGTGCCAGCAGTTTCGGGACCCCCTGGGGACAAGAGACCCAGTACTTC. Translating gives CASSFGTPWGQETQYF.

This clonotype occurred a few times. CDR3 coding DNA: TGTGCCAGCACTCAAGTATCGACAGGGGATTGGAATTCACCCCTCCACTTT. Translated, it gives CASTQVSTGDWNSPLHF. The chain combines TRBV6-5 with TRBJ1-6; TRBD1 agrees at 8 bases. Trimming at V came to 7 bases and at J to 7 bases, leaving 15 bases not matched to a gene. CDR1 and CDR2 from the germline V gene are MNHEY and SVGAGI. This CDR3 is 17 amino acids long.

This clonotype was seen a few times. The chain carries TRBV12-3 or TRBV12-4 and TRBJ2-3; D remains ambiguous. The germline V and J ends were trimmed by 4 bases and 0 bases, with 8 bases remaining between them. CDR3 length equals 14 residues. CDR3 sequence reads: CASSSTTSTDTQYF. The CDR3 coding sequence is TGTGCCAGCAGTTCCACGACTAGCACAGATACGCAGTATTTT.

This chain connects TRBV5-1 to TRBJ2-5, with TRBD1 matching 7 bases. This CDR3 has 13 residues. The germline CDR1 and CDR2 sequences are SGHRS and YFSETQ. The ends lost 1 base at V and 4 bases at J; junction bases unmatched: 1. CDR3 amino acids: CASSLRTGETQYF. CDR3 sequence (DNA): TGCGCCAGCAGCTTGAGGACAGGAGAGACCCAGTACTTC.

This clonotype was picked up a small number of times. CDR3 bases: TGCGCCAGCAGCAGAGGGGGGCTCGCTGGGGCCAACGTCCTGACTTTC. This sequence encodes CASSRGGLAGANVLTF. The chain couples TRBV4-1 to TRBJ2-6; perhaps D is TRBD1 or TRBD2 (6 bases each). Trimming cost V 5 bases and J 2 bases, with 13 bases left between them. The germline CDR1 and CDR2 sequences are MGHRA and YSYEKL. The CDR3 has 16 amino acids.

This rearrangement joins TRBV12-3 or TRBV12-4 to TRBJ2-1, with D tentatively TRBD2 (6 bases). This CDR3 has 13 residues. Trimming shortened V by 2 bases and J by 15 bases, and 17 bases separated the two germline ends. Here the CDR3 DNA reads TGTGCCAGCAGTTTATTGGGTTCGGGGGAAGTGTTCTTC. Protein sequence: CASSLLGSGEVFF.

The gene calls are TRBV18 and TRBJ1-5, with unresolved D. The CDR3 extends over 16 amino acids. Germline lookup yields CDR1 KGHSH and CDR2 LQKENI. Trimming cost V 3 bases and J 3 bases, with 15 bases left between them. CDR3 sequence reads: CASSPAVGGPNQPQHF. In DNA, the CDR3 is TGTGCCAGCTCACCGGCCGTAGGTGGTCCCAATCAGCCCCAGCATTTT.

This clonotype was recorded only once. V is TRBV19 and J is TRBJ2-1, with D tentatively TRBD2 (6 bases). Germline V gene lookup returns CDR1 LNHDA and CDR2 SQIVND (reference sequence). The CDR3 runs to 14 residues. The V end lost 5 bases, the J end lost 8 bases, and 16 bases lay between the germline ends. The CDR3 nucleotides read TGTGCCAGTAGTGCGGGATCCCGGAGGGATGAGCAGTTCTTC. It encodes CASSAGSRRDEQFF. The full variable domain, its missing parts supplied by reference TRBV19 and TRBJ2-1, is DGGITQSPKYLFRKEGQNVTLSCEQNLNHDAMYWYRQDPGQGLRLIYYSQIVNDFQKGDIAEGYSVSREKKESFPLTVTSAQKNPTAFYLCASSAGSRRDEQFFGPGTRLTVL.